This is a list of T cell receptor beta chains from one sample in a study of vaccination effects on CD4 cells after COVID-19. These receptors are not linked to any known antigen. Generated by immunoSEQ multiplex PCR, the TCRdb table keeps only in-frame clones and is missing some. The data show just under 75,000 clones, approximately 75% seen once. The sequencing here drew on CD4+ T cells from PBMCs cultured with HCoV-NL63 spike peptides, taken before COVID-19 vaccination. The origin of the receptors is a human donor who received a COVID-19 vaccine. Both conserved end residues are part of each CDR3. A D gene is named only where the DNA matches it firmly. Some rows have no size entry. The others give once, few or many, or a class for an expanded clone.

>TRBJ1-5|TRBV5-1|TRBD1|NA
CASSVGTGGYQPQHF
TGCGCCAGCAGCGTAGGGACAGGGGGCTACCAGCCCCAGCATTTT
>TRBJ1-6|TRBV5-1|NA|NA
CASRHGQNYNSPLHF
TGCGCCAGCAGGCACGGACAGAACTATAATTCACCCCTCCACTTT
>TRBJ1-1|TRBV15|NA|NA
CATSRDQGRANTEAFF
TGTGCCACCAGCAGAGATCAGGGGCGGGCCAACACTGAAGCTTTCTTT
>TRBJ1-1|TRBV6-6|NA|NA
CASSYHGGREAEAFF
TGTGCCAGCAGTTATCACGGAGGGCGCGAAGCTGAAGCTTTCTTT
>TRBJ1-2|TRBV6-4|NA|NA
CASSESRVGGYTF
TGTGCCAGCAGTGAGAGCAGGGTAGGAGGCTACACCTTC
>TRBJ1-1|TRBV7-9|NA|NA
CASSLQENTEAFF
TGTGCCAGCAGCCTACAGGAGAACACTGAAGCTTTCTTT
>TRBJ1-1|TRBV19|NA|NA
CASRSGFGEAFF
TGTGCCAGTAGGTCCGGGTTCGGTGAAGCTTTCTTT
>TRBJ2-1|TRBV7-3|NA|once
CASSLTRGGFYEQFF
TGTGCCAGCAGCTTAACCAGGGGGGGGTTCTATGAGCAGTTCTTC
>TRBJ1-6|TRBV7-9|NA|few
CASSSGGPGSPLHF
TGTGCCAGCAGCTCGGGCGGACCGGGTTCACCCCTCCACTTT
>TRBJ2-4|TRBV18|NA|NA
CASSLSLAKNIQYF
TGTGCCAGCTCACTGTCTCTAGCCAAAAACATTCAGTACTTC
>TRBJ2-1|TRBV7-6|TRBD2|NA
CASSRTSGGPTYNEQFF
TGTGCCAGCAGCCGGACTAGCGGGGGGCCCACCTACAATGAGCAGTTCTTC
>TRBJ1-1|TRBV2|NA|NA
CASSESQGGVNAFF
TGTGCCAGCAGTGAAAGCCAGGGTGGGGTAAATGCTTTCTTT
>TRBJ1-1|TRBV6-1|TRBD1|NA
CASSEPGQMNTEAFF
TGTGCCAGCAGTGAACCGGGACAGATGAACACTGAAGCTTTCTTT
>TRBJ1-1|TRBV6-6|NA|NA
CASRTLAEAFF
TGTGCCAGCAGGACTCTAGCTGAAGCTTTCTTT
>TRBJ2-5|TRBV5-4|NA|NA
CASSLANGRQETQYF
TGTGCCAGCAGCTTGGCCAACGGGCGCCAAGAGACCCAGTACTTC
>TRBJ2-5|TRBV2|NA|NA
CASSDELFPETQYF
TGTGCCAGCAGTGACGAGCTTTTTCCCGAGACCCAGTACTTC
>TRBJ2-5|TRBV2|NA|NA
CASSDYETQYF
TGTGCCAGCAGTGATTACGAGACCCAGTACTTC
>TRBJ2-2|TRBV4-1|TRBD1|once
CASSPRTGVTGELFF
TGCGCCAGCAGCCCAAGGACAGGGGTCACCGGGGAGCTGTTTTTT
>TRBJ1-5|TRBV4-1|TRBD1|few
CASSPGQGPVNQPQHF
TGCGCCAGCAGCCCGGGACAGGGCCCCGTCAATCAGCCCCAGCATTTT
>TRBJ2-5|TRBV2|TRBD1|NA
CASSQDRAQETQYF
TGTGCCAGCAGCCAGGACAGGGCCCAAGAGACCCAGTACTTC
>TRBJ2-3|TRBV6-5|NA|once
CASSWRGVSTDTQYF
TGTGCCAGCAGTTGGAGGGGGGTAAGCACAGATACGCAGTATTTT
>TRBJ1-1|TRBV6-1|NA|NA
CASSEGGRQNTEAFF
TGTGCCAGCAGTGAAGGGGGACGGCAGAACACTGAAGCTTTCTTT
>TRBJ2-2|TRBV24-1|TRBD2|NA
CATSDWTSGNTGELFF
TGTGCCACCAGTGATTGGACTAGCGGGAACACCGGGGAGCTGTTTTTT
>TRBJ2-5|TRBV7-8|TRBD1|medium-sized
CASSQDRVLQETQYF
TGTGCCAGCAGCCAAGACAGGGTTCTCCAAGAGACCCAGTACTTC
>TRBJ1-6|TRBV28|NA|NA
CASIGPGLGGRNSPLHF
TGTGCCAGCATAGGGCCAGGGCTTGGGGGGCGTAATTCACCCCTCCACTTT
>TRBJ1-1|TRBV18|NA|few
CASSRGGLLSTEAFF
TGTGCCAGCTCGAGAGGGGGGCTGCTGAGCACTGAAGCTTTCTTT
>TRBJ1-1|TRBV2|NA|NA
CASTADVMNTEAFF
TGTGCCAGCACCGCGGATGTCATGAACACTGAAGCTTTCTTT
>TRBJ2-2|TRBV25-1|NA|NA
CASSGRVTGELFF
TGTGCCAGCAGTGGGAGGGTCACCGGGGAGCTGTTTTTT
>TRBJ2-1|TRBV6-6|NA|few
CASGPTVSSYNEQFF
TGTGCCAGCGGTCCGACCGTGAGCTCCTACAATGAGCAGTTCTTC
>TRBJ1-3|TRBV5-1|TRBD1|once
CASSLQGALGNTIYF
TGCGCCAGCAGCTTGCAGGGGGCGCTTGGAAACACCATATATTTT
>TRBJ1-1|TRBV30|NA|NA
CAWSGGREAFF
TGTGCCTGGAGTGGGGGCCGCGAAGCTTTCTTT
>TRBJ1-5|TRBV5-1|NA|NA
CASSPGGPASNQPQHF
TGCGCCAGCAGCCCGGGAGGCCCAGCCAGCAATCAGCCCCAGCATTTT
>TRBJ2-2|TRBV19|TRBD2|NA
CASLNFRTSGNTGELFF
TGTGCCAGTCTCAATTTCCGGACTAGCGGTAACACCGGGGAGCTGTTTTTT
>TRBJ2-3|TRBV7-2|NA|NA
CASSMSDTQYF
TGTGCCAGCAGCATGTCAGATACGCAGTATTTT
>TRBJ1-5|TRBV14|NA|NA
CASSLGRQPQHF
TGTGCCAGCAGTCTTGGACGGCAGCCCCAGCATTTT
>TRBJ1-1|TRBV6-4|NA|NA
CASRPNFPLNTEAFF
TGTGCCAGCAGGCCAAACTTCCCCTTGAACACTGAAGCTTTCTTT
>TRBJ1-6|TRBV5-6|NA|NA
CASSLGVGSPLHF
TGTGCCAGCAGCTTGGGTGTTGGTTCACCCCTCCACTTT
>TRBJ2-5|TRBV27|NA|NA
CASSLRYPFEEGTQYF
TGTGCCAGCAGTCTCAGATACCCCTTCGAGGAAGGGACCCAGTACTTC